Listed below are T cell receptor beta chains from one sample, sequenced in a study of regulatory T cells in long-lasting Graves disease. TCRdb recomputed calls from the multiplex PCR reads with MiXCR, one row per CDR3 protein. The sample includes about 540,000 distinct CDR3 sequences, approximately 15% of them seen just once. This sample was shared with a second study, whose subject was T cells in Graves' hyperthyroidism and ophthalmopathy.

The sequencing used peripheral blood mononuclear cells (PBMCs), collected at new diagnosis, from a patient treated with antithyroid drugs. These TCRs come from a man aged 25 to 45 with Graves disease. The CDR3 runs from the conserved cysteine through the conserved F or W. Fields, in order: clone size, V gene, J gene, D gene, CDR3 DNA, CDR3 protein. The D gene is left open where the match is weak. Rows give clone size only sometimes, using once, few, many, or a class for an expanded clone.

size: few
V: TRBV27
J: TRBJ2-3
D: NA
DNA: TGTGCCAGCAGTCCGCACCCAGATACGCAGTATTTT
CDR3: CASSPHPDTQYF

size: NA
V: TRBV6-1
J: TRBJ2-1
D: TRBD1
DNA: TGTGCCAGCAGTGTATTGGGACAGTCTCCGTATGAGCAGTTCTTC
CDR3: CASSVLGQSPYEQFF

size: many
V: TRBV6-2/TRBV6-3
J: TRBJ2-5
D: NA
DNA: TGTGCCAGCAGCGCCGCCAAAGAGACCCAGTACTTC
CDR3: CASSAAKETQYF

size: many
V: TRBV20-1
J: TRBJ2-7
D: NA
DNA: TGCAGTGCTACCCGACAGTTTAGCCACGAGCAGTACTTC
CDR3: CSATRQFSHEQYF

size: NA
V: TRBV5-5
J: TRBJ2-7
D: TRBD1
DNA: TGTGCCAGCAGCCACACAGGGGACTACGAGCAGTACTTC
CDR3: CASSHTGDYEQYF

size: many
V: TRBV5-1
J: TRBJ2-2
D: NA
DNA: TGCGCCAGCAGCCTACTAGGGGGAGTGGCCACCGGGGAGCTGTTTTTT
CDR3: CASSLLGGVATGELFF

size: many
V: TRBV24-1
J: TRBJ1-2
D: NA
DNA: TGTGCCACCAGTGATCACGACGGTCGTGAGAGCTACACCTTC
CDR3: CATSDHDGRESYTF

size: many
V: TRBV12-3/TRBV12-4
J: TRBJ2-3
D: TRBD2
DNA: TGTGCCAGCAGTCCCTTTGCGGGAGTGACTTCGGATACGCAGTATTTT
CDR3: CASSPFAGVTSDTQYF

size: many
V: TRBV12-3/TRBV12-4
J: TRBJ2-7
D: NA
DNA: TGTGCCAGCAGTCCAGGGGGGGGGAACTCCTACGAGCAGTACTTC
CDR3: CASSPGGGNSYEQYF

size: NA
V: TRBV6-5
J: TRBJ1-3
D: NA
DNA: TGTGCCAGCAGTTACCGGCCGCCTGGAAACACCATATATTTT
CDR3: CASSYRPPGNTIYF

size: NA
V: TRBV3-1
J: TRBJ2-1
D: TRBD2
DNA: TGTGCCAGCAGCCGTGGGACTAGCGGACCCTACAATGAGCAGTTCTTC
CDR3: CASSRGTSGPYNEQFF

size: NA
V: TRBV4-1
J: TRBJ2-3
D: NA
DNA: TGCGCCAGCAGCCAAGGGCACACAGATACGCAGTATTTT
CDR3: CASSQGHTDTQYF

size: NA
V: TRBV6-5
J: TRBJ2-5
D: TRBD2
DNA: TGTGCCAGCAGTTACGGGAGCGGGGGTCGGGCTGAGACCCAGTACTTC
CDR3: CASSYGSGGRAETQYF

size: NA
V: TRBV20-1
J: TRBJ2-5
D: NA
DNA: TGCAGTGCTCCCCTGCGCATTTACAATGAGCAGTACTTC
CDR3: CSAPLRIYNEQYF

size: many
V: TRBV6-1
J: TRBJ2-3
D: NA
DNA: TGTGCCAGCAGGCCCTCGGGGGTAAGGGCAGATACGCAGTATTTT
CDR3: CASRPSGVRADTQYF

size: NA
V: TRBV10-1
J: TRBJ2-3
D: NA
DNA: TGCGCCAGCAGTAACCAAGATACGCAGTATTTT
CDR3: CASSNQDTQYF

size: many
V: TRBV10-3
J: TRBJ2-7
D: NA
DNA: TGTGCCATCAGGGGGGGCAGGGACCCCTACGAGCAGTACTTC
CDR3: CAIRGGRDPYEQYF

size: many
V: TRBV6-1
J: TRBJ2-5
D: NA
DNA: TGTGCCAGCAGTCGCGTCTGGGGAGGCCAAGAGACCCAGTACTTC
CDR3: CASSRVWGGQETQYF

size: few
V: TRBV29-1
J: TRBJ2-1
D: NA
DNA: TGCAGCGTGGGGCCAGCAGCCCGGGGTGAGCAGTTCTTC
CDR3: CSVGPAARGEQFF

size: many
V: TRBV5-1
J: TRBJ2-3
D: NA
DNA: TGTGCCAGCAGCTTAATCTCGGGGACAGATACGCAGTATTTT
CDR3: CASSLISGTDTQYF

size: many
V: TRBV6-6
J: TRBJ2-3
D: NA
DNA: TGTGCCAGCAGTTACTCGCTCAGCTCAGATACGCAGTATTTT
CDR3: CASSYSLSSDTQYF

size: many
V: TRBV27
J: TRBJ2-3
D: TRBD2
DNA: TGTGCCAGCAGTTCCTTTACTAGCGGGGGGACCACAGATACGCAGTATTTT
CDR3: CASSSFTSGGTTDTQYF

size: NA
V: TRBV7-3
J: TRBJ1-1
D: NA
DNA: TGTGCCAGCAGCCGTGATGAGGACACTGAAGCTTTCTTT
CDR3: CASSRDEDTEAFF

size: few
V: TRBV2
J: TRBJ2-7
D: NA
DNA: TGTGCCAGCTCAGGGACCCAAGAGCAGTACTTC
CDR3: CASSGTQEQYF

size: many
V: TRBV11-2
J: TRBJ1-1
D: NA
DNA: TGTGCCAGCAGCCCCCCGACAGGCCGCGGGCTGAACACTGAAGCTTTCTTT
CDR3: CASSPPTGRGLNTEAFF

size: many
V: TRBV2
J: TRBJ1-1
D: NA
DNA: TGTGCCGCGCGGCTAGAAGCTTTCTTT
CDR3: CAARLEAFF

size: NA
V: TRBV9
J: TRBJ1-3
D: NA
DNA: TGTGCCAGCAGCGTAGGCGGCTCCCCCTCTGGAAACACCATATATTTT
CDR3: CASSVGGSPSGNTIYF

size: many
V: TRBV12-3/TRBV12-4
J: TRBJ2-3
D: TRBD2
DNA: TGTGCCAGCAGCCTCCGGACTAGGCCGGATACGCAGTATTTT
CDR3: CASSLRTRPDTQYF

size: many
V: TRBV30
J: TRBJ1-2
D: NA
DNA: TGTGCCTGGAGTGACGACGGCGGGGGCTACACCTTC
CDR3: CAWSDDGGGYTF

size: NA
V: TRBV3-1
J: TRBJ2-3
D: NA
DNA: TGTGCCAGCAGCCAAGTCCGGAGGGTTACCACAGATACGCAGTATTTT
CDR3: CASSQVRRVTTDTQYF

size: many
V: TRBV9
J: TRBJ2-5
D: TRBD2
DNA: TGTGCCAGCAGCGTAGGGACTAGGGAAGAGACCCAGTACTTC
CDR3: CASSVGTREETQYF

size: NA
V: TRBV6-5
J: TRBJ1-1
D: NA
DNA: TGTGCCAGCAGTTACTTACGGGGGAACACTGAAGCTTTCTTT
CDR3: CASSYLRGNTEAFF

size: NA
V: TRBV9
J: TRBJ2-4
D: TRBD1
DNA: TGTGCCAGCAGCGACCCTGGGACAGGGAAAAACATTCAGTACTTC
CDR3: CASSDPGTGKNIQYF

size: many
V: TRBV3-1
J: TRBJ2-1
D: TRBD2
DNA: TGTGCCAGCAGCCAAGTTGGGGTTTGGCCGGGAGGGAACCCGAGCTCCTACAATGAGCAGTTCTTC
CDR3: CASSQVGVWPGGNPSSYNEQFF

size: many
V: TRBV3-1
J: TRBJ2-2
D: NA
DNA: TGTGCCAGCAGCTTGCCTGGGGCAGGGGAGCTGTTTTTT
CDR3: CASSLPGAGELFF

size: many
V: TRBV25-1
J: TRBJ2-2
D: NA
DNA: TGTGCCAGCAGACAATTGGCGGGCGGGGAGCTGTTTTTT
CDR3: CASRQLAGGELFF

size: many
V: TRBV10-2
J: TRBJ1-4
D: NA
DNA: TGCGCCAGCAGTGCAGGCGGCGCAACTAATGAAAAACTGTTTTTT
CDR3: CASSAGGATNEKLFF

size: few
V: TRBV11-3
J: TRBJ2-1
D: TRBD2
DNA: TGTGCCAGCAGCTCGAGGACTAGCGGGGTTGAGCAGTTCTTC
CDR3: CASSSRTSGVEQFF

size: NA
V: TRBV19
J: TRBJ2-7
D: TRBD2
DNA: TGTGCCAGTAGTATAACTACAGCTAGCGGGAGGACCGACGAGCAGTACTTC
CDR3: CASSITTASGRTDEQYF

size: many
V: TRBV11-2
J: TRBJ1-4
D: NA
DNA: TGTGCCAGCAGCCTAAGTCTCGCTAATGAAAAACTGTTTTTT
CDR3: CASSLSLANEKLFF

size: many
V: TRBV7-2
J: TRBJ2-1
D: NA
DNA: TGTGCCAGCAGCTTTAGCGGATACGGGGTAGAGCAGTTCTTC
CDR3: CASSFSGYGVEQFF

size: few
V: TRBV30
J: TRBJ2-1
D: NA
DNA: TGTGCCTGGAGTGGTATCTCTCTAACCTCTTCCTACAATGAGCAGTTCTTC
CDR3: CAWSGISLTSSYNEQFF

size: many
V: TRBV5-1
J: TRBJ2-7
D: NA
DNA: TGCGCCAGCAGCTTGGCGCCAGGGGTGACGTACGAGCAGTACTTC
CDR3: CASSLAPGVTYEQYF

size: once
V: TRBV30
J: TRBJ1-6
D: NA
DNA: TGTGCCTGGAGTGTAGGAGGAAATAATTCACCCCTCCACTTT
CDR3: CAWSVGGNNSPLHF

size: NA
V: TRBV27
J: TRBJ2-6
D: NA
DNA: TGTGCCAGCTCATTACAGAACTCTGGGGCCAACGTCCTGACTTTC
CDR3: CASSLQNSGANVLTF

size: few
V: TRBV19
J: TRBJ2-1
D: TRBD1
DNA: TGTGCCAGTACCCCCCAGGACAGGGAGCAACATGAGCAGTTCTTC
CDR3: CASTPQDREQHEQFF

size: few
V: TRBV4-1
J: TRBJ2-1
D: TRBD2
DNA: TGCGCCAGCAGCCAAGATAGACTAGCGGGATCCAATGAGCAGTTCTTC
CDR3: CASSQDRLAGSNEQFF

size: NA
V: TRBV6-5
J: TRBJ2-1
D: TRBD2
DNA: TGTGCCAGCAGTTACGCGGGACTAGCGGGAGACGATGAGCAGTTCTTC
CDR3: CASSYAGLAGDDEQFF

size: few
V: TRBV5-4
J: TRBJ2-5
D: TRBD1
DNA: TGTGCCAGCAGCCCGGACAGGTTGGGGACCCAGTACTTC
CDR3: CASSPDRLGTQYF

size: few
V: TRBV30
J: TRBJ1-2
D: NA
DNA: TGTGCCTGGAGTGCGAACTATGGCTACACCTTC
CDR3: CAWSANYGYTF

size: few
V: TRBV11-2
J: TRBJ2-7
D: NA
DNA: TGTGCCAGCAGCCCCTTGCTGGGGAGATATTACGAGCAGTACTTC
CDR3: CASSPLLGRYYEQYF

size: few
V: TRBV10-3
J: TRBJ2-5
D: NA
DNA: TGTGCCATCAGCCAAGGCGGGACTGGGTCCCAAGAGACCCAGTACTTC
CDR3: CAISQGGTGSQETQYF

size: few
V: TRBV20-1
J: TRBJ1-5
D: NA
DNA: TGCAGTGCGAGAGCACAGGTTTCTAATCAGCCCCAGCATTTT
CDR3: CSARAQVSNQPQHF

size: few
V: TRBV27
J: TRBJ1-5
D: TRBD1
DNA: TGTGCCAGCAGTTTACGGGCGGGGCCAGGGGGACAGCCCCAGCATTTT
CDR3: CASSLRAGPGGQPQHF

size: NA
V: TRBV19
J: TRBJ2-5
D: NA
DNA: TGTGCCAGTAGTATTGGCGGCACTGGGACCCAGTACTTC
CDR3: CASSIGGTGTQYF

size: many
V: TRBV7-3
J: TRBJ2-3
D: NA
DNA: TGTGCCAGCAGCTTAACGGGACAACGCACAGATACGCAGTATTTT
CDR3: CASSLTGQRTDTQYF

size: NA
V: TRBV7-3
J: TRBJ2-7
D: TRBD2
DNA: TGTGCCAGCAGCTTAATGGGCGGGAGGGATCGCTACGAGCAGTACTTC
CDR3: CASSLMGGRDRYEQYF

size: NA
V: TRBV5-6
J: TRBJ1-1
D: NA
DNA: TGTGCCAGCAGCCGCCTTTGGGTTTGGGGGGAGAACACTGAAGCTTTCTTT
CDR3: CASSRLWVWGENTEAFF

size: many
V: TRBV11-2
J: TRBJ2-7
D: NA
DNA: TGTGCCAGCAGCTACGTAGACGGCTCCGAGCAGTACTTC
CDR3: CASSYVDGSEQYF